A selection of T cell receptor beta chains follows, all from one sample in a study of CD8 T cells in Susac syndrome. TCRdb itself ran the immunoSEQ multiplex PCR reads through MiXCR, one entry per CDR3 protein. This repertoire shows approximately 140,000 distinct CDR3 sequences, 95% found once; its top ten account for around 0.12%. The material sequenced was CD4+ T cells from PBMCs. These receptors were obtained from a human donor with multiple sclerosis. Each CDR3 is given with its conserved first and last residue. The order of the fields is D gene, clone size, J gene, V gene, CDR3 protein, CDR3 DNA. A D gene is named only where the DNA matches it firmly. Clone size is stated in some rows and not others, as once, few, many or a class when expanded.

NA	NA	TRBJ1-2	TRBV12-3/TRBV12-4	CASSRDLRPGYTF	TGTGCCAGCAGTCGAGACCTCCGTCCCGGCTACACCTTC
NA	NA	TRBJ1-4	TRBV20-1	CSASGAGVGEKLFF	TGCAGTGCTAGTGGGGCAGGGGTTGGTGAAAAACTGTTTTTT
NA	NA	TRBJ2-4	TRBV28	CASRGIGGSGLAKNIQYF	TGTGCCAGCAGAGGGATAGGCGGCTCCGGCCTAGCCAAAAACATTCAGTACTTC
NA	NA	TRBJ2-7	TRBV30	CAWSVPGVNSYEQYF	TGTGCCTGGAGTGTACCCGGGGTTAACTCCTACGAGCAGTACTTC
TRBD2	NA	TRBJ2-2	TRBV20-1	CSARKGGLAAINTGELFF	TGCAGTGCTAGAAAGGGGGGACTAGCGGCTATTAACACCGGGGAGCTGTTTTTT
NA	few	TRBJ2-3	TRBV12-3/TRBV12-4	CASSPTAGSDTQYF	TGTGCCAGCAGTCCCACCGCGGGCTCAGATACGCAGTATTTT
NA	few	TRBJ1-6	TRBV5-4	CASSLFNSPLHF	TGTGCCAGCAGCTTGTTCAATTCACCCCTCCACTTT
TRBD1	NA	TRBJ2-5	TRBV29-1	CSVLQGARETQYF	TGCAGCGTCCTACAGGGGGCGAGGGAGACCCAGTACTTC
NA	NA	TRBJ2-1	TRBV5-4	CASSPRQGGNEQFF	TGTGCCAGCAGCCCCCGACAGGGAGGCAATGAGCAGTTCTTC
NA	once	TRBJ1-1	TRBV30	CAWTLRGDTEAFF	TGTGCCTGGACTCTACGGGGAGACACTGAAGCTTTCTTT
NA	NA	TRBJ2-5	TRBV7-8	CASSLEVGSVGSSETQYF	TGTGCCAGCAGCTTAGAAGTGGGGAGTGTAGGGTCGTCGGAGACCCAGTACTTC
NA	NA	TRBJ2-3	TRBV20-1	CSAPDNSRSTDTQYF	TGCAGTGCCCCAGATAATAGCCGAAGCACAGATACGCAGTATTTT
TRBD1	NA	TRBJ2-2	TRBV27	CASSRRPRDRGRGNTGELFF	TGTGCCAGCAGTCGTCGCCCCCGGGACAGGGGGCGCGGGAACACCGGGGAGCTGTTTTTT
TRBD1	NA	TRBJ2-7	TRBV7-2	CASSSGQGFDEQYF	TGTGCCAGCAGCTCAGGACAGGGGTTCGACGAGCAGTACTTC
NA	NA	TRBJ1-1	TRBV27	CASSLEGEGAFF	TGTGCCAGCAGTTTAGAGGGTGAGGGAGCTTTCTTT
TRBD1	NA	TRBJ1-5	TRBV20-1	CSAKGTAGNQPQHF	TGCAGTGCTAAGGGGACAGCGGGCAATCAGCCCCAGCATTTT
NA	NA	TRBJ2-4	TRBV28	CATAGGAGAKNIQYF	TGTGCCACCGCTGGGGGTGCGGGAGCCAAAAACATTCAGTACTTC
NA	NA	TRBJ1-5	TRBV29-1	CSVETGDQPQHF	TGCAGCGTTGAGACTGGGGATCAGCCCCAGCATTTT
NA	NA	TRBJ1-1	TRBV12-3/TRBV12-4	CASSPGQANTEAFF	TGTGCCAGCAGTCCGGGACAAGCGAACACTGAAGCTTTCTTT
NA	NA	TRBJ1-1	TRBV28	CASSPPGRMNTEAFF	TGTGCCAGCAGTCCGCCCGGACGGATGAACACTGAAGCTTTCTTT
NA	NA	TRBJ1-2	TRBV6-1	CASSEGGDYGYTF	TGTGCCAGCAGTGAAGGGGGAGACTATGGCTACACCTTC
TRBD1	NA	TRBJ1-5	TRBV5-1	CASSPAGQRNQPQHF	TGCGCCAGCAGCCCGGCGGGACAGCGCAATCAGCCCCAGCATTTT
NA	NA	TRBJ1-2	TRBV2	CASSDSAEYGYTF	TGTGCCAGCAGTGATTCGGCGGAATATGGCTACACCTTC
TRBD1	NA	TRBJ2-6	TRBV7-2	CASSLGTGGFGANVLTF	TGTGCCAGCAGCTTAGGGACAGGGGGCTTTGGGGCCAACGTCCTGACTTTC
NA	NA	TRBJ2-2	TRBV5-1	CASSLEWGSGELFF	TGCGCCAGCAGCTTGGAATGGGGGTCCGGGGAGCTGTTTTTT